The clone carrying this T cell receptor (beta chain) was seen many times. Its antigen is as yet unknown. Germline V lookup: CDR1 MNHNS, CDR2 SASEGT. V was clipped by 3 bases and J by 1 base, with 7 bases between them. The CDR3 runs 14 residues. The investigators amplified TCR beta CDR3 regions from RNA transcripts. The primer set for the first-round RT-PCR of the TCR CDR3 was HTBI. TCRdb reanalysed the multiplex PCR reads using MiXCR and keeps one entry per CDR3 protein. The data show under 200,000 distinct CDR3 sequences, 9.4% seen once. This specimen belongs to a study of T cells in Graves' hyperthyroidism and ophthalmopathy. Study-wide results and limits: A 13 V-J signature model discriminated ophthalmopathy versus stable hyperthyroidism. The model anticipated ophthalmopathy a median around 6 months pre-onset.

Patients showing uncontrolled infection, other autoimmune disease, pregnancy or lactation were ineligible. The sequenced material came from blood. The V and J genes are TRBV6-1 and TRBJ1-5; D not certain. This sequence was found in a woman between 18 and 29 years old with Graves' hyperthyroidism that later progressed to Graves' ophthalmopathy. CDR3 sequence reads: CASSEGLSNQPQHF. The CDR3 bases are TGTGCCAGCAGTGAGGGTCTAAGCAATCAGCCCCAGCATTTT.